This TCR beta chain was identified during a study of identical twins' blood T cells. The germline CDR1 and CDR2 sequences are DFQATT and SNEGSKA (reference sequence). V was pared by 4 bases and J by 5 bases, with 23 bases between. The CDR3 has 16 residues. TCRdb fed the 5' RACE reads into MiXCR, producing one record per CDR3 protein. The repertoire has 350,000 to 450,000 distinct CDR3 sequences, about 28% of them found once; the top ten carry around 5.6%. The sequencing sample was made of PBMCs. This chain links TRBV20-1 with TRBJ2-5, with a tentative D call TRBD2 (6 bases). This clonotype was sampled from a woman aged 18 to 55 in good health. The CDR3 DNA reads TGCAGTGCTACCTCTCCTCGACTAGACCTGTGGGAGACCCAGTACTTC. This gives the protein CSATSPRLDLWETQYF.